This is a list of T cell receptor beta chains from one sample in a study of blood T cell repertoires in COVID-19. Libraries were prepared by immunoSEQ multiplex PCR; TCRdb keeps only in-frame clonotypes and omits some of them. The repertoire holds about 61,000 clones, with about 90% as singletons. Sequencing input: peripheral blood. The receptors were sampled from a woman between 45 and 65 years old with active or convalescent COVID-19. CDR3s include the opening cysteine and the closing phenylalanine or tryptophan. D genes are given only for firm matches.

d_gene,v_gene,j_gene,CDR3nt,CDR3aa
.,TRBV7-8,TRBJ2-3,TGTGCCAGCAGCCCGTCTACCACAGATACGCAGTATTTT,CASSPSTTDTQYF
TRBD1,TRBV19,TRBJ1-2,TGTGCCAGTAGTATATTGGCTTGGGGACAGGGGATGAAGAACTATGGCTACACCTTC,CASSILAWGQGMKNYGYTF
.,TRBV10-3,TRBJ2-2,TGTGCCATCAGTGAGTCGGGAGGGGGCACCGGGGAGCTGTTTTTT,CAISESGGGTGELFF
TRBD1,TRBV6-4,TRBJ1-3,TGTGCCAGCAGTGCAGGGGGTCCTGGTGGAAACACCATATATTTT,CASSAGGPGGNTIYF
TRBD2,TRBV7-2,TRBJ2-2,TGTGCCAGCAGCTTAAATAGCGGGAGGGCCTCCGGGGAGCTGTTTTTT,CASSLNSGRASGELFF
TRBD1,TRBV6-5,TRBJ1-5,TGTGCCAGCCGGACAGGCAAAAATCAGCCCCAGCATTTT,CASRTGKNQPQHF
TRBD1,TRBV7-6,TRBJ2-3,TGTGCCAGCAGCTTAGAAGGGACAGGGGGGAGGAACACAGATACGCAGTATTTT,CASSLEGTGGRNTDTQYF
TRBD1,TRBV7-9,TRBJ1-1,TGTGCCAGCAGTTACGACAGGGGGAACACTGAAGCTTTCTTT,CASSYDRGNTEAFF
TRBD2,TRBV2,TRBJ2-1,TGTGCCAGCACCCAAGGCGCTAGCGGGAGGGCCGGTCATGAGCAGTTCTTC,CASTQGASGRAGHEQFF
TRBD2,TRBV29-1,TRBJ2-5,TGCAGCGCCCGGGAGGGCCAAGAGACCCAGTACTTC,CSAREGQETQYF
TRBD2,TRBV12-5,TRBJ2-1,TGTGCTACCCAAACCGATAGCGGGATTCAGTTCTTC,CATQTDSGIQFF
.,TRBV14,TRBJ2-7,TGTGCCAGCAGCCAAGATGAGGCGGGCTACGAGCAGTACTTC,CASSQDEAGYEQYF
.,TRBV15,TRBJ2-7,TGTGCCACCAGCAGAGAATACGGCGGGTATGTAGGCGGCGAGCAGTACTTC,CATSREYGGYVGGEQYF
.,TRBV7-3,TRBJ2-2,TGTGCCAGCAGACCTATTAACACCGGGGAGCTGTTTTTT,CASRPINTGELFF
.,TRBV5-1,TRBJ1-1,TGCGCCAGCAGCGGCCCCGGGGGTATGAACACTGAAGCTTTCTTT,CASSGPGGMNTEAFF
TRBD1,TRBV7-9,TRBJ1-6,TGTGCCAGCAGCTTACCGGGACAGGGGCCTAATTCACCCCTCCACTTT,CASSLPGQGPNSPLHF
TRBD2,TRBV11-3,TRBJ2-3,TGTGCCAGCAGCTCGTGGGAGGGGAGCACAGATACGCAGTATTTT,CASSSWEGSTDTQYF
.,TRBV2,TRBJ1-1,TGTGCCAGCAGTGAATGGGAGGGCGGTAACACTGAAGCTTTCTTT,CASSEWEGGNTEAFF
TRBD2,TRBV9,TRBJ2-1,TGTGCCAGCAGCGTAGATGGGTCTAGCGGCAATGAGCAGTTCTTC,CASSVDGSSGNEQFF
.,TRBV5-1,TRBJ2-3,TGCGCCAGCAGCCCCGGACAGCGCTCAGATACGCAGTATTTT,CASSPGQRSDTQYF
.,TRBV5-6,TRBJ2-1,TGTGCCAGCAGCTTGGAGTCTAACTACAATGAGCAGTTCTTC,CASSLESNYNEQFF
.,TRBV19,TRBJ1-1,TGTGCCAGTAGTACAGGACAGTACGCTGACACTGAAGCTTTCTTT,CASSTGQYADTEAFF
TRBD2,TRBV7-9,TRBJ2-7,TGTGCCAGCACCCCGAGAGGAGCGGGAGGTGATCCTAGGGAGCAGTACTTC,CASTPRGAGGDPREQYF
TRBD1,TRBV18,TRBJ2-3,TGTGCCAGCTCACCACCGGACAGGGGTGGATATACGCAGTATTTT,CASSPPDRGGYTQYF
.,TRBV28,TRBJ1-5,TGTGCCAGCAGCATCGACCGGGCCGAGGGAAGCAATCAGCCCCAGCATTTT,CASSIDRAEGSNQPQHF
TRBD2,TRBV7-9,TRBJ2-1,TGTGCCAGCAGCTCTCAGTTTGGCGGGAGGACTCACAATGAGCAGTTCTTC,CASSSQFGGRTHNEQFF
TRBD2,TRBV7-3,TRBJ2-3,TGTGCCAGCAGCCGAAGACTAGCGGGAACAGATACGCAGTATTTT,CASSRRLAGTDTQYF
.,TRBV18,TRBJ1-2,TGTGCCAGCTCACCCTCCGGCAACAGGGCTGATGGCTACACCTTC,CASSPSGNRADGYTF
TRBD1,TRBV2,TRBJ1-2,TGTGCCAGCAGTGGACAGGGGGTTAGGGTTGGCTACACCTTC,CASSGQGVRVGYTF